Shown below are 16 T cell receptor beta chains from a single sample sequenced in a study of regulatory T cells in long-lasting Graves disease. Researchers made TCR beta libraries by using iRepertoire HTBI primers and running Arm-PCR on CDR3 regions. TCRdb re-called the multiplex PCR reads through MiXCR, storing one row per CDR3 protein. The sample contains about 540,000 distinct CDR3 sequences, approximately 12% of which appear only once. The time point here: newly diagnosed GD, antithyroid drugs for less than 3 months. The authors made the TCR library using RNA they extracted from PBMCs. These data are also associated with another study on T cells in Graves' hyperthyroidism and ophthalmopathy.

The sequenced sample was peripheral blood mononuclear cells (PBMCs), obtained at new diagnosis, from a patient treated with antithyroid drugs. These receptors originate from a young man with Graves disease.

A few counts support this clonotype. V and J are TRBV6-1 and TRBJ1-3; D remains ambiguous. Per germline, CDR1 MNHNS and CDR2 SASEGT. Between the trimmed V and J ends, which lost 1 base and 1 base, there was a span of 5 bases. The CDR3 has 14 residues. The CDR3: CASSEGESGNTIYF. Written as DNA, the CDR3 is TGTGCCAGCAGTGAAGGGGAATCTGGAAACACCATATATTTT.

The chain has TRBV3-1 and TRBJ2-5, with D possibly TRBD2 on 5 matching bases. Germline CDR1 LGHDT, CDR2 YNNKEL (reference sequence). Between the trimmed V and J ends, which lost 4 bases and 0 bases, there was a span of 15 bases. This CDR3 spans 16 amino acids. The CDR3 DNA reads TGTGCCAGCAGCCCTTTCGGGGTCGAGTACCAAGAGACCCAGTACTTC. Encoded protein: CASSPFGVEYQETQYF.

This clonotype was counted at least ten times. J is TRBJ2-5 and V is TRBV29-1; tentative D call: TRBD2 (7 bases). Between the trimmed V and J ends, which lost 6 bases and 4 bases, there was a span of 27 bases. This CDR3 spans 17 amino acids. CDR1 and CDR2 (germline): SQVTM, ANQGSEA. CDR3 sequence: CSVARSRVRGAIETQYF. DNA for the CDR3: TGCAGCGTGGCCAGGTCTCGAGTCCGGGGGGCGATAGAGACCCAGTACTTC. Supplemented by reference TRBV29-1 and TRBJ2-5, the full variable domain reads SAVISQKPSRDICQRGTSLTIQCQVDSQVTMMFWYRQQPGQSLTLIATANQGSEATYESGFVIDKFPISRPNLTFSTLTVSNMSPEDSSIYLCSVARSRVRGAIETQYFGPGTRLLVL.

This clonotype was recorded many times. This chain uses TRBV12-3 or TRBV12-4 with TRBJ1-2; D remains unclear. V lost 6 bases to trimming and J lost 3 bases, with 14 bases between them. The CDR3 has 14 amino acids. In DNA, the CDR3 is TGTGCCAGCAGCGCGGTGGCCGATTACTATGGCTACACCTTC. Translated, it gives CASSAVADYYGYTF.

The chain combines TRBV4-1 with TRBJ2-5, with D unclear. CDR1 MGHRA and CDR2 YSYEKL come from the germline V gene. The CDR3 is 15 residues long. V lost 0 bases and J 2 bases, leaving 10 bases between the germline ends. DNA for the CDR3: TGCGCCAGCAGCCAAGATAATTTACAGCAAGAGACCCAGTACTTC. Encoded protein: CASSQDNLQQETQYF.

This clonotype was picked up many times. The chain is built from TRBV12-3 or TRBV12-4 and TRBJ2-1, with TRBD2 identical over 14 bases. The CDR3 is made up of 20 amino acids. After removal of 7 bases from V and 0 bases from J, the junction contained 14 bases not matched to a gene. CDR3 DNA sequence: TGTGCCAGCACTAACTCGGGACTAGCGGGAGCTACTAGCTCCTACAATGAGCAGTTCTTC. This sequence encodes CASTNSGLAGATSSYNEQFF.

This clonotype came up once. The chain recombines TRBV5-1 with TRBJ2-3, with 12 bases identical to TRBD2. The germline gives CDR1 SGHRS, CDR2 YFSETQ. There are 17 residues in the CDR3. The J segment lost 1 base and the V segment lost 0 bases, leaving 3 bases of the junction unmatched. The CDR3 region is CASSLAGTSGCTDTQYF. The CDR3 nucleotides read TGCGCCAGCAGCTTGGCCGGGACTAGCGGGTGCACAGATACGCAGTATTTT.

This clonotype was seen repeatedly, ten times or more. This sequence joins TRBV29-1 and TRBJ1-5; weak D call: TRBD1 (5 bases). V gave up 7 bases and J gave up 7 bases, with 14 bases separating them. The CDR3 has 12 residues. Germline V gene data show CDR1 as SQVTM and CDR2 as ANQGSEA. The CDR3 DNA follows: TGCAGCGCCGGGGGTCAGGGACAGCCCCAGCATTTT. This sequence encodes CSAGGQGQPQHF.

This clonotype showed up just a few times. The chain uses TRBV29-1 and TRBJ1-2; D is ambiguous. This CDR3 region has 13 residues. Trimming removed 2 bases from V and 6 bases from J, with 13 bases in between. In germline, CDR1 is SQVTM, CDR2 ANQGSEA. CDR3 sequence: CSVEMTYGDGYTF. CDR3 in DNA: TGCAGCGTTGAAATGACATACGGAGATGGCTACACCTTC.

J is TRBJ2-2 and V is TRBV24-1; 7 nucleotides line up with TRBD1. With 9 bases clipped from V and 1 base from J, the junction kept 4 bases outside the gene matches. CDR3 length: 14 residues. Germline V gene data show CDR1 as KGHDR and CDR2 as SFDVKD. The CDR3 DNA sequence: TGTGCCACCGGGGGACAGCGGAACACCGGGGAGCTGTTTTTT. It encodes CATGGQRNTGELFF.

This clonotype was recorded many times. The chain has TRBV20-1 and TRBJ2-1; TRBD2 agrees at 12 bases. This CDR3 region has 14 residues. Germline lookup yields CDR1 DFQATT and CDR2 SNEGSKA (reference sequence). Unmatched junction bases numbered 4, after V lost 6 bases and J lost 4 bases. The CDR3 region is CSAASGRAYNEQFF. The CDR3, as DNA: TGCAGTGCGGCTAGCGGGAGGGCTTACAATGAGCAGTTCTTC.

This clonotype appeared many times. The genes are TRBV6-2 or TRBV6-3 and TRBJ2-1; 9 bases are shared with TRBD1. This CDR3 comprises 15 residues. Germline CDR1 MNHEY, CDR2 SVGEGT. V lost 5 bases, J lost 5 bases, and 7 bases stayed unmatched. In DNA, the CDR3 is TGTGCCAGCAGTGGGGTAGGACAGGGGAACAATGAGCAGTTCTTC. It specifies CASSGVGQGNNEQFF.

The sample holds a few counts of this clonotype. The chain combines TRBV5-1 with TRBJ1-1, with D unclear. Germline assignment: CDR1 SGHRS and CDR2 YFSETQ. The CDR3 has 15 residues. Trimming left V 1 base short and J 0 bases short, with 10 bases between. CDR3 in amino acids: CASSLSQALNTEAFF. Written as DNA, the CDR3 is TGCGCCAGCAGCTTGTCGCAGGCCCTGAACACTGAAGCTTTCTTT.

This clonotype was recorded at least ten times. The chain links TRBV3-1 to TRBJ1-1; the D is unclear. The CDR3 has 13 residues. Trimming cost V 1 base and J 6 bases, with 9 bases left between them. Germline V gene data show CDR1 as LGHDT and CDR2 as YNNKEL (reference sequence). The CDR3 is CASSQVVSSEAFF. CDR3 DNA: TGTGCCAGCAGCCAAGTAGTGTCGTCTGAAGCTTTCTTT.

The rearrangement links TRBV9 to TRBJ1-1; 8 positions agree with TRBD1. CDR1 SGDLS and CDR2 YYNGEE come from the germline V gene. This CDR3 spans 15 amino acids. Trimming took 4 bases from V and 7 from J; bases not matched to a gene: 12. The CDR3 nucleotides read TGTGCCAGCAGCCCCTACTCCAGGGGGCGCGATGAAGCTTTCTTT. Its protein is CASSPYSRGRDEAFF.

This clonotype was seen repeatedly, ten times or more. CDR3 nucleotide sequence: TGTGCCAGCAGCTTTCCGACTAGCGGGAGCCCAGATACGCAGTATTTT. Translated: CASSFPTSGSPDTQYF. The gene calls are TRBV7-9 and TRBJ2-3; 12 nucleotides align to TRBD2. The CDR3 consists of 16 residues. Per the germline V gene, CDR1 is SEHNR and CDR2 is FQNEAQ (reference sequence). Trimming at V came to 3 bases and at J to 4 bases, leaving 5 bases not matched to a gene.